These 21 T cell receptor beta chains were sequenced from one sample in a study of cytomegalovirus exposure and HLA in healthy donors listed by TCRdb under 2017. The library was produced with the immunoSEQ multiplex PCR assay. What TCRdb holds here is the immuneACCESS table cut down to in-frame rearrangements. Part of the clones is not present; checked against another copy, under half of the missing clones reflect an unresolved V gene, and the others are unexplained. The sample contains about 330,000 clones, 86% of them found a single time. More than 0.8% of the sample is held by the ten biggest clonotypes. The source material was PBMCs. Receptors were obtained from a woman in her late teens or twenties in good health and CMV-seronegative.

J is TRBJ2-3 and V is TRBV9; D call uncertain. The CDR3 has 13 residues. V was shortened by 0 bases and J by 2 bases, with 4 bases between the two germline ends. Germline V gene data show CDR1 as SGDLS and CDR2 as YYNGEE. Written as DNA, the CDR3 is TGTGCCAGCAGCGTAGGCGTCACAGATACGCAGTATTTT. It specifies CASSVGVTDTQYF.

As to this clone: At the DNA level, this CDR3 is encoded by other sequences in the same sample as well. The chain carries TRBV29-1 and TRBJ2-7; 8 bases fit TRBD2. Looked up from germline, CDR1 is SQVTM and CDR2 is ANQGSEA. With 3 bases clipped from V and 7 bases from J, the junction kept 11 bases outside the gene matches. CDR3 length equals 14 residues. CDR3 DNA sequence: TGCAGCGTTGACAAAGCGGGAGTGGGCTATGAGCAGTACTTC. Translation gives CSVDKAGVGYEQYF.

This clone was seen a handful of times. V usage is TRBV6-5 and J usage is TRBJ2-7; 8 bases fit TRBD1. Germline V CDR1 and CDR2: MNHEY, SVGAGI. J gave up 4 bases and V 0 bases, and 5 bases lay outside the gene matches. The CDR3 covers 15 residues. Here the CDR3 reads CASSYSSGGAYEQYF. The DNA of the CDR3 is TGTGCCAGCAGTTACTCATCAGGGGGCGCGTACGAGCAGTACTTC.

The chain combines TRBV7-2 with TRBJ2-3; D remains unclear. Trimming pared 0 bases from V and 6 bases from J, leaving 4 bases between. CDR3 length equals 12 residues. Germline lookup yields CDR1 SGHTA and CDR2 FQGNSA. CDR3 protein: CASSLARDTQYF. CDR3 in DNA: TGTGCCAGCAGCTTAGCCCGGGATACGCAGTATTTT. Using reference TRBV7-2 and TRBJ2-3 for the parts outside the CDR3, the full variable domain is GAGVSQSPSNKVTEKGKDVELRCDPISGHTALYWYRQSLGQGLEFLIYFQGNSAPDKSGLPSDRFSAERTGGSVSTLTIQRTQQEDSAVYLCASSLARDTQYFGPGTRLTVL.

The chain combines TRBV27 with TRBJ2-3; 8 nucleotides align to TRBD2. The CDR3 contains 16 residues. The ends lost 6 bases at V and 2 bases at J; junction bases unmatched: 10. Germline lookup yields CDR1 MNHEY and CDR2 SMNVEV (reference sequence). The CDR3 DNA follows: TGTGCCAGCAGAACAAAAAGCGGGAGAGCCACAGATACGCAGTATTTT. Translating gives CASRTKSGRATDTQYF.

The chain links TRBV6-5 to TRBJ2-1, with 7 bases identical to TRBD2. Germline CDR1 MNHEY, CDR2 SVGAGI. The CDR3 is made up of 14 amino acids. Germline trimming cut 7 bases from V and 9 bases from J; bases unmatched to any gene: 12. The CDR3 is CASTAWSPGGEQFF. The DNA for the CDR3 is TGTGCCAGCACAGCCTGGTCTCCGGGGGGTGAGCAGTTCTTC.

Only one count was recorded for this clone. The CDR3: CAIKRENTGELFF. Here the CDR3 DNA reads TGTGCCATCAAGCGGGAGAACACCGGGGAGCTGTTTTTT. The V call is TRBV27, the J call TRBJ2-2; 7 bases line up with TRBD2. CDR1 is MNHEY and CDR2 is SMNVEV in the germline V gene (reference sequence). The CDR3 covers 13 residues. Trimming took 10 bases from V and 1 from J; bases not matched to a gene: 3.

V usage is TRBV28 and J usage is TRBJ1-2, with 7 bases lining up with TRBD1. J was trimmed by 3 bases and V by 7 bases; bases with no gene match: 11. Germline CDR1 reads MDHEN; CDR2 reads SYDVKM. This CDR3 is built from 15 residues. The DNA for the CDR3 is TGTGCCAGCATTTTCACTAGGGGGCGAGACTATGGCTACACCTTC. Protein product: CASIFTRGRDYGYTF.

The gene calls are TRBV19 and TRBJ1-2; tentative D call: TRBD1 (6 bases). Trimming took off 3 bases at V and 4 bases at J, with 15 bases between the two ends. CDR3 length: 15 residues. Germline CDR1 and CDR2: LNHDA and SQIVND (reference sequence). DNA of the CDR3: TGTGCCAGTAGTATTTCCACGGCAGGGGCCTATGGCTACACCTTC. Amino acids: CASSISTAGAYGYTF. The full variable domain, completed using reference TRBV19 and TRBJ1-2, is DGGITQSPKYLFRKEGQNVTLSCEQNLNHDAMYWYRQDPGQGLRLIYYSQIVNDFQKGDIAEGYSVSREKKESFPLTVTSAQKNPTAFYLCASSISTAGAYGYTFGSGTRLTVV.

The chain links TRBV4-1 to TRBJ2-7, with 7 bases matching TRBD1. CDR3 length equals 15 residues. V was pared by 4 bases and J by 4 bases, with 10 bases of the junction left unmatched. CDR1 is MGHRA and CDR2 is YSYEKL in the germline V gene. CDR3 amino acids: CASSLLPQGFYEQYF. The CDR3 DNA is TGCGCCAGCAGCCTACTTCCACAGGGGTTTTACGAGCAGTACTTC.

This clone was seen a single time. The rearrangement uses TRBV19 and TRBJ1-2; 10 positions match TRBD1. V shed 6 bases and J 8 bases; nucleotides not matched to a gene: 15. The CDR3 is made up of 16 amino acids. Germline V gene lookup returns CDR1 LNHDA and CDR2 SQIVND (reference sequence). The CDR3 sequence: CASRPRLRQGAGGYTF. In nucleotides, the CDR3 is TGTGCCAGTAGGCCACGATTAAGACAGGGGGCAGGGGGCTACACCTTC.

This chain joins TRBV27 and TRBJ1-4, with a weak D call TRBD1 (5 bases). V was pared by 0 bases and J by 5 bases, with 10 bases between. This CDR3 region has 15 residues. Germline CDR1 and CDR2: MNHEY and SMNVEV (reference sequence). The CDR3 DNA sequence: TGTGCCAGCAGTTTATCGGTCCAGGGAAATGAAAAACTGTTTTTT. This encodes CASSLSVQGNEKLFF.

The chain combines TRBV5-4 with TRBJ2-7, with 10 nucleotides matching TRBD1. Germline lookup yields CDR1 SGHNT and CDR2 YYREEE (reference sequence). Losses at the gene ends were 3 bases for V and 3 bases for J; bases not matched to a gene: 9. This CDR3 has 16 residues. The CDR3 DNA is TGTGCCAGCAGCTCTCCGGGACAGGGGACGGTCTACGAGCAGTACTTC. It yields the protein CASSSPGQGTVYEQYF. Variable domain in full (rest from reference TRBV5-4 and TRBJ2-7): ETGVTQSPTHLIKTRGQQVTLRCSSQSGHNTVSWYQQALGQGPQFIFQYYREEENGRGNFPPRFSGLQFPNYSSELNVNALELDDSALYLCASSSPGQGTVYEQYFGPGTRLTVT.

CDR3 amino acids: CASSHGTVRTSAKYEQYF. CDR3 DNA sequence: TGTGCCAGCAGTCACGGGACAGTAAGGACTAGCGCGAAATACGAGCAGTACTTC. The chain employs TRBV2 and TRBJ2-7; 9 bases match TRBD2. Germline assignment: CDR1 SNHLY and CDR2 FYNNEI. The CDR3 is 18 residues long. V was pared by 5 bases and J by 4 bases, with 18 bases of the junction left unmatched.

The chain uses TRBV29-1 and TRBJ2-7; D not certain. The germline V gene encodes CDR1 SQVTM and CDR2 ANQGSEA. V lost 4 bases and J lost 3, with 16 bases in between. The CDR3 loop spans 14 amino acids. The CDR3 DNA reads as TGCAGCGTTGTATTTGCGAGAAAAAACTACGAGCAGTACTTC. It specifies CSVVFARKNYEQYF.

This clone was found once. This chain uses TRBV11-2 with TRBJ2-7; 7 bases are a match to TRBD1. This CDR3 comprises 16 residues. The germline V gene has CDR1 SGHAT and CDR2 FQNNGV. Germline trimming cut 5 bases from V and 3 bases from J; bases unmatched to any gene: 13. The CDR3 protein is CASSPRTGVLIYEQYF. The DNA for the CDR3 is TGTGCCAGCAGCCCCCGAACAGGGGTTTTAATCTACGAGCAGTACTTC.

This clone has more than one count but fewer than ten. V usage is TRBV6-5 and J usage is TRBJ2-7; tentatively, D is TRBD1 (8 bases). CDR1 and CDR2 from the germline V gene are MNHEY and SVGAGI. This CDR3 is built from 15 residues. V shed 7 bases and J shed 2 bases, with 18 bases lying between them. The CDR3 is CASTPSGTGTYEQYF. The CDR3 bases are TGTGCCAGCACTCCCAGCGGGACAGGAACCTACGAGCAGTACTTC.

The chain links TRBV28 to TRBJ1-5, with 7 nucleotides matching TRBD1. The CDR3 sequence is 15 residues long. After removal of 5 bases from V and 2 bases from J, the junction contained 6 bases not matched to a gene. The germline V gene encodes CDR1 MDHEN and CDR2 SYDVKM. In DNA, the CDR3 is TGTGCCAGCAGTCCCGGGACAGACCGCAATCAGCCCCAGCATTTT. Its translation: CASSPGTDRNQPQHF.

The rearrangement links TRBV7-2 to TRBJ1-4, with D uncertain. The CDR3 consists of 15 residues. The V end was cut by 2 bases, the J end by 7 bases, with 14 bases between. Germline CDR1 SGHTA, CDR2 FQGNSA. The CDR3 DNA follows: TGTGCCAGCAGCTTAAGTCGAGGGTTGAGTGAAAAACTGTTTTTT. This translates into CASSLSRGLSEKLFF.

J is TRBJ2-7 and V is TRBV7-2; TRBD1 matches 7 bases. V dropped 7 bases and J dropped 6; count of bases not matched to a gene: 12. Germline V gives CDR1 SGHTA, CDR2 FQGNSA. CDR3 size: 14 residues. In DNA, the CDR3 is TGTGCCAGCACCTCACAGGGGCCTAGGATCGAGCAGTACTTC. Translation: CASTSQGPRIEQYF.

The V and J genes are TRBV4-1 and TRBJ2-2, with TRBD1 matching over 7 bases. The CDR3 covers 15 residues. Germline CDR1 reads MGHRA; CDR2 reads YSYEKL. V lost 1 base to trimming and J lost 1 base; unmatched junction nucleotides: 0. The CDR3 protein is CASSQGQGNTGELFF. CDR3 DNA: TGCGCCAGCAGCCAAGGACAGGGGAACACCGGGGAGCTGTTTTTT.